Listed below are T cell receptor beta chains from one sample, sequenced in a study. MiXCR, applied by TCRdb to the 5' RACE reads, yields one record per CDR3 protein. The sample comprises 35,000 to 50,000 distinct CDR3 sequences, 30% of which are singletons, and more than 3.5% rests with the top ten. Sequencing was carried out using tumor-infiltrating memory CD4+ T cells sorted from the breast tumor. The receptors were gathered from a female donor with breast cancer. CDR3s include the opening cysteine and the closing phenylalanine or tryptophan. D genes are given only for firm matches. Size is omitted from some rows. Given values are once, few, many or a class for expanded clones.

clone_size | j_call | v_call | d_call | cdr3_nt | cdr3_aa
- | TRBJ1-5 | TRBV9 | - | TGTGCCAGCAGCGGGGCCCCAGATACGCAGCATTTT | CASSGAPDTQHF
many | TRBJ2-1 | TRBV7-3 | - | TGTGCCAGCAGCTTGAACTCACCGGGTGATGAGCAGTTCTTC | CASSLNSPGDEQFF
- | TRBJ2-5 | TRBV5-6 | - | TGTGCCAGCAGCGGACAGACAGAGACCCAGTACTTC | CASSGQTETQYF
once | TRBJ1-1 | TRBV7-3 | - | TGTGCCAGCAGCTTTGGTCCGGGGGAAGGAGCTTTCTTT | CASSFGPGEGAFF
many | TRBJ1-1 | TRBV7-8 | - | TGTGCCAGCAGCTTAGCTGGGCAGGGTTACACTGAAGCTTTCTTT | CASSLAGQGYTEAFF
- | TRBJ2-3 | TRBV12-3/TRBV12-4 | - | TGTGCCAGCAGTTTAGTCGGGACAACCACAGATACGCAGTATTTT | CASSLVGTTTDTQYF
- | TRBJ1-5 | TRBV10-3 | TRBD1 | TGTGCCATCTCTGGACAGGCCGAGATGCCCCAGCATTTT | CAISGQAEMPQHF
- | TRBJ1-1 | TRBV6-1 | - | TGTGCCAGCAGTGAGCTAGGGACAATTGAAGCTTTCTTT | CASSELGTIEAFF
few | TRBJ2-5 | TRBV24-1 | TRBD2 | TGTGCCACCGCAGGGACTAGCGGGAGCGAGACCCAGTACTTC | CATAGTSGSETQYF
few | TRBJ2-3 | TRBV5-1 | - | TGCGCCAGCAGCTCCCTGGTCCGGGGGGCTGGCACAGATACGCAGTATTTT | CASSSLVRGAGTDTQYF
- | TRBJ1-5 | TRBV28 | TRBD1 | TGTGCCAGCACCCCCCACCGGCCGCGGACAGGGCTCAATCAGCCCCAGCATTTT | CASTPHRPRTGLNQPQHF
- | TRBJ2-2 | TRBV12-3/TRBV12-4 | - | TGTGCCAGCATAAAGGGGCAGTTAGTTCAGGAGCTGTTTTTT | CASIKGQLVQELFF
- | TRBJ2-1 | TRBV5-1 | TRBD1 | TGCGCCAGCAGCCTAAGGGGGCTCAGCAATGAGCAGTTCTTC | CASSLRGLSNEQFF
- | TRBJ2-7 | TRBV5-4 | - | TGTGCCAGCAGCTTGATTGACTCATCCTACGAGCAGTACTTC | CASSLIDSSYEQYF
- | TRBJ2-1 | TRBV7-2 | TRBD2 | TGTGCCAGCAGCTCCACCCCGAGCGGGAGCTACAATGAGCAGTTCTTC | CASSSTPSGSYNEQFF
few | TRBJ2-1 | TRBV24-1 | TRBD1 | TGTACCACCGGACAGGGTACACCACCCAATGAGCAGTTCTTC | CTTGQGTPPNEQFF
few | TRBJ2-7 | TRBV12-3/TRBV12-4 | TRBD1 | TGTGCCAGCAGTTCCCAGGGGGTGATCTACGAGCAGTACTTC | CASSSQGVIYEQYF
few | TRBJ2-1 | TRBV5-1 | - | TGCGCCAGCAGCTTGGGGGCGGGTGAGCAGTTCTTC | CASSLGAGEQFF
few | TRBJ2-1 | TRBV20-1 | TRBD1 | TGCAGTGCTGAGGCGGGACAGGGTACTAATGAGCAGTTCTTC | CSAEAGQGTNEQFF
few | TRBJ2-3 | TRBV12-3/TRBV12-4 | TRBD2 | TGTGCCAGCAGCGCCCAGGGACTAGCGGGAGGCTTCCGGGGCACAGATACGCAGTATTTT | CASSAQGLAGGFRGTDTQYF
few | TRBJ1-5 | TRBV5-4 | TRBD1 | TGTGCCAGCAGCCCCGGGACAGATAATCAGCCCCAGCATTTT | CASSPGTDNQPQHF
- | TRBJ2-3 | TRBV5-1 | - | TGCGCCAGCAGCTTACCGGGCACAGATACGCAGTATTTT | CASSLPGTDTQYF
- | TRBJ2-1 | TRBV11-2 | TRBD2 | TGTGCCAGCAGCACATTAGCGGGTCGCGATGAGCAGTTCTTC | CASSTLAGRDEQFF
few | TRBJ2-3 | TRBV5-1 | - | TGCGCCAGCAGCTTGAAGGCAACAGATACGCAGTATTTT | CASSLKATDTQYF
few | TRBJ2-5 | TRBV28 | TRBD1 | TGTGCCAGCAGTTTATGGGACAGGGGAGAGACCCAGTACTTC | CASSLWDRGETQYF
few | TRBJ2-1 | TRBV12-3/TRBV12-4 | TRBD2 | TGTGCCAGCAGTTTCAGGACTAGCGGGGGGATAGGCAATGAGCAGTTCTTC | CASSFRTSGGIGNEQFF
- | TRBJ2-3 | TRBV7-6 | - | TGTGCCAGCAGCTTAGCCGGGGCGCGCACAGATACGCAGTATTTT | CASSLAGARTDTQYF
few | TRBJ2-7 | TRBV3-1 | TRBD1 | TGTGCCAGCAGTCAAGCCACGGGACAGGGGACCTACGAGCAGTACTTC | CASSQATGQGTYEQYF
few | TRBJ2-1 | TRBV29-1 | TRBD2 | TGCAGCGTCCCAGGACTAGCGGGAGGTACCTACAATGAGCAGTTCTTC | CSVPGLAGGTYNEQFF
few | TRBJ2-1 | TRBV20-1 | - | TGCAGTGCTAGTAAGAGGGATGAGCAGTTCTTC | CSASKRDEQFF
- | TRBJ1-2 | TRBV6-6 | - | TGTGCCAGCAGTTACTCCAGGGGCAACCTTAACTATGGCTACACCTTC | CASSYSRGNLNYGYTF
- | TRBJ2-7 | TRBV5-1 | - | TGCGCCAGCAGCTTGCGGTACTCCTACGAGCAGTACTTC | CASSLRYSYEQYF
- | TRBJ2-2 | TRBV11-2 | - | TGTGCCAGCAGCCCCGCCGGGGAGCTGTTTTTT | CASSPAGELFF
- | TRBJ2-1 | TRBV6-2/TRBV6-3 | - | TGTGCCAGCAGTTACGCCCAGATCGGGGATGAGCAGTTCTTC | CASSYAQIGDEQFF
few | TRBJ1-1 | TRBV5-1 | - | TGCGCCAGCAGCTTGCAGGGGTACACTGAAGCTTTCTTT | CASSLQGYTEAFF
once | TRBJ2-5 | TRBV3-1 | - | TGTCCCAGCAGCCACGCAGAGACCCAGTACTTC | CPSSHAETQYF
few | TRBJ2-1 | TRBV20-1 | - | TGCAGTGCTAGTCTGGCTCTGGCAGCGGCCAACAATGAGCAGTTCTTC | CSASLALAAANNEQFF
- | TRBJ1-1 | TRBV4-3 | TRBD1 | TGCGCCAGCAGCCACTACAGGGGGAACACTGAAGCTCTCTTT | CASSHYRGNTEALF
many | TRBJ2-5 | TRBV2 | TRBD1 | TGTGCCAGCAGTAAGGGACAGGGGTTTGAGACCCAGTACTTC | CASSKGQGFETQYF
- | TRBJ2-7 | TRBV9 | TRBD1 | TGTGCCAGCAGCGTAGCCTACAGGGGGAACGAGCAGTACTTC | CASSVAYRGNEQYF
- | TRBJ2-5 | TRBV7-2 | TRBD2 | TGTGCCAGCAGTTTGGGAGGGCTCAGAGAGACCCAGTACTTC | CASSLGGLRETQYF
few | TRBJ2-7 | TRBV28 | - | TGTGCCACAAGCCGGAGGCAGTCAGACTACGAGCAGTACTTC | CATSRRQSDYEQYF
- | TRBJ2-1 | TRBV27 | - | TGTGCCAGCAGTTTATTGGCGGGTAGCTCCTACAATGAGCAGTTCTTC | CASSLLAGSSYNEQFF
few | TRBJ1-1 | TRBV6-5 | - | TGTGCCAGCAGTTACTCGATAGGGACCACTGAAGCTTTCTTT | CASSYSIGTTEAFF
- | TRBJ1-2 | TRBV5-1 | TRBD1 | TGCGCCAGCAGCTCGAGCCCGGACAGGCCTAACTATGGCTACACCTTC | CASSSSPDRPNYGYTF
many | TRBJ2-1 | TRBV5-1 | - | TGCGCCAGCAGCGACGGGGATCCCTACAATGAGCAGTTCTTC | CASSDGDPYNEQFF
- | TRBJ1-5 | TRBV20-1 | TRBD1 | TGCAGTGCCATAAGGACAGGGAGGGAACAGGATCAGCCCCAGCATTTT | CSAIRTGREQDQPQHF
- | TRBJ1-1 | TRBV6-5 | - | TGTGCCAGCAGTTACGCAGGGGAGAACACTGAAGCTTTCTTT | CASSYAGENTEAFF
- | TRBJ2-7 | TRBV15 | - | TGTGCCACCAGCAGAGCGGCCTCAAGCTCCTACGAGCAGTACTTC | CATSRAASSSYEQYF
few | TRBJ1-5 | TRBV12-3/TRBV12-4 | TRBD1 | TGTGCCAGCAGGTATGGGACAGGGGCATATCAGCCCCAGCATTTT | CASRYGTGAYQPQHF
few | TRBJ2-1 | TRBV4-1 | - | TGCGCCAGCAGCCAAGCGCCGGGACTCTATCTCGGGAGCTCCTACAATGAGCAGTTCTTC | CASSQAPGLYLGSSYNEQFF
few | TRBJ2-2 | TRBV6-5 | TRBD2 | TGTGCCAAAGACCCCTCTAGCGGGGGAAACGGGGAGCTGTTTTTT | CAKDPSSGGNGELFF
- | TRBJ2-5 | TRBV7-9 | - | TGTGCCAGCAGCCCCAAAGGGGGGGCTCGGGAGACCCAGTACTTC | CASSPKGGARETQYF